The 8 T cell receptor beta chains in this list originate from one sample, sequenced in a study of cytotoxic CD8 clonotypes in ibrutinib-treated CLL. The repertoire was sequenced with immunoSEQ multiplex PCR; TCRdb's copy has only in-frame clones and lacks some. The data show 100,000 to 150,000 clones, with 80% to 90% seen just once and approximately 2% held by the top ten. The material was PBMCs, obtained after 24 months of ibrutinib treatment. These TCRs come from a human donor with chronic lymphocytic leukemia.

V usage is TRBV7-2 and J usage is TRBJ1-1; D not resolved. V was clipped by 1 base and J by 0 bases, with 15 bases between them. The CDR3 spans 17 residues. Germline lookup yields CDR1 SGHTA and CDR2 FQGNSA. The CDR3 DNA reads TGTGCCAGCAGCTTAGGGGAAGGGCGGGCCATGAACACTGAAGCTTTCTTT. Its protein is CASSLGEGRAMNTEAFF.

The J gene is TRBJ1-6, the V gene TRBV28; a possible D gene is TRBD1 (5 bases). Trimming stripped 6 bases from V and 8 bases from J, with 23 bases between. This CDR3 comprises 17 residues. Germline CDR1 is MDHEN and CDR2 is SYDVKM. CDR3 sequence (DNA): TGTGCCAGCAGCCAGACCACCGGGACGCCCTCGGATTCACCCCTCCACTTT. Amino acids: CASSQTTGTPSDSPLHF. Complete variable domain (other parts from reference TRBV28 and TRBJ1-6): DVKVTQSSRYLVKRTGEKVFLECVQDMDHENMFWYRQDPGLGLRLIYFSYDVKMKEKGDIPEGYSVSREKKERFSLILESASTNQTSMYLCASSQTTGTPSDSPLHFGNGTRLTVT.

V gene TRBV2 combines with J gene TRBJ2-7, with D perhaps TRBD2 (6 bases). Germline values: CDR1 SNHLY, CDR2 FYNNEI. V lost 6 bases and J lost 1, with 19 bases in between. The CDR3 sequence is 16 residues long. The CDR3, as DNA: TGTGCCAGCAGGCCGGAGGGGTGGGAGCCTTCCTACGAGCAGTACTTC. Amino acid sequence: CASRPEGWEPSYEQYF. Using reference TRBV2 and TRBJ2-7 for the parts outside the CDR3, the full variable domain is EPEVTQTPSHQVTQMGQEVILRCVPISNHLYFYWYRQILGQKVEFLVSFYNNEISEKSEIFDDQFSVERPDGSNFTLKIRSTKLEDSAMYFCASRPEGWEPSYEQYFGPGTRLTVT.

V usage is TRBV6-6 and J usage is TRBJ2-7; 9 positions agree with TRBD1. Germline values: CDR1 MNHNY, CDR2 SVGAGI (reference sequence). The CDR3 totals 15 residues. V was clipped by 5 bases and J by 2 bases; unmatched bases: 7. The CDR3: CASSTSGTGTYEQYF. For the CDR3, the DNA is TGTGCCAGCAGTACCTCCGGGACAGGGACCTACGAGCAGTACTTC.

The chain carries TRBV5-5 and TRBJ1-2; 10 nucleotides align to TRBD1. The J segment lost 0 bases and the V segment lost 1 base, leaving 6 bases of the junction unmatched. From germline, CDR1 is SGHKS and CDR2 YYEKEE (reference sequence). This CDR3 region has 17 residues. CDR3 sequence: CASSLTGGTGANYGYTF. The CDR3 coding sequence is TGTGCCAGCAGCTTGACAGGCGGGACAGGGGCTAACTATGGCTACACCTTC.

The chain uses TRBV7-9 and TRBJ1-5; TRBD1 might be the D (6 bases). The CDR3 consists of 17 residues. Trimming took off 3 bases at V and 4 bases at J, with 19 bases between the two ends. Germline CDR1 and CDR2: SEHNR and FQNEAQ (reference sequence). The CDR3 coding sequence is TGTGCCAGCAGCTTGGGACTTGGACAGCAGTCGAATCAGCCCCAGCATTTT. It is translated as CASSLGLGQQSNQPQHF.

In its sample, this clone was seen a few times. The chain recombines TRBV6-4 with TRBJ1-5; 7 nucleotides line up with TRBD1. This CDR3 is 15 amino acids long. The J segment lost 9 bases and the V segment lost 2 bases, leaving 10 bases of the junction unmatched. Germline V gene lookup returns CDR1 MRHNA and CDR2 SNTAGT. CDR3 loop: CASSDLDRAAGPQHF. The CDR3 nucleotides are TGTGCCAGCAGTGACCTAGACAGGGCCGCAGGGCCCCAGCATTTT.

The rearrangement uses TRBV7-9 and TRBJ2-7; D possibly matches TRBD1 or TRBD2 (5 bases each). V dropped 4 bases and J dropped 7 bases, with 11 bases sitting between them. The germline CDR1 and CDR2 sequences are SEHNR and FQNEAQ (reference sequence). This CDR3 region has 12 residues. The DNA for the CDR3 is TGTGCCAGCAGCTGGGGGTCGGGGGAGCAGTACTTC. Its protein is CASSWGSGEQYF. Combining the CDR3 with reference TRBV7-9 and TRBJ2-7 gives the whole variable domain DTGVSQNPRHKITKRGQNVTFRCDPISEHNRLYWYRQTLGQGPEFLTYFQNEAQLEKSRLLSDRFSAERPKGSFSTLEIQRTEQGDSAMYLCASSWGSGEQYFGPGTRLTVT.